A selection of T cell receptor beta chains follows, all from one sample in a study of T-cell reconstitution after alpha-beta-depleted transplantation in children. In TCRdb, the PCR reads were re-called with MiXCR into one record per CDR3 protein. The table lists under 250,000 distinct CDR3 sequences, about 15% of them singletons. The sample consisted of PBMCs, mostly from graft donor cells, taken 360 days after TCRalphabeta/CD19-depleted stem cell transplant. Receptors were obtained from a male patient between 2 and 10 years old who had a stem cell transplant for acute lymphoblastic leukemia, so the T cells may come from the graft donor. Both conserved end residues are part of each CDR3. Each record gives: V gene, CDR3 protein.

v_call: TRBV12-3/TRBV12-4; cdr3_aa: CASTRGTGVQPQHF
v_call: TRBV18; cdr3_aa: CASSPPPGAQETQYF
v_call: TRBV9; cdr3_aa: CASSVVSQGNTGELFF
v_call: TRBV5-6; cdr3_aa: CASSSWTSGGPSYNEQFF
v_call: TRBV7-2; cdr3_aa: CASSLALSSGGADTQYF
v_call: TRBV6-5; cdr3_aa: CASSYTDSLVTRYNSPLHF
v_call: TRBV11-1; cdr3_aa: CASSLGPSDWQIFYNEQFF
v_call: TRBV7-9; cdr3_aa: CASSLNPGSGRHEQYF
v_call: TRBV5-4; cdr3_aa: CASSFLATDTQYF
v_call: TRBV7-9; cdr3_aa: CASSWDAEAFF
v_call: TRBV7-9; cdr3_aa: CASSIGGVLGEKLFF
v_call: TRBV11-2; cdr3_aa: CASSLEGLVVEQFF
v_call: TRBV5-1; cdr3_aa: CASSPATSPVEQFF
v_call: TRBV15; cdr3_aa: CATSRDRAGGEKLFF
v_call: TRBV18; cdr3_aa: CASSPHGQSTDTQYF
v_call: TRBV29-1; cdr3_aa: CSVGGTSATNEKLFF
v_call: TRBV20-1; cdr3_aa: CSARQGLANEKLFF
v_call: TRBV29-1; cdr3_aa: CSVSGTSGRTDTQYF
v_call: TRBV27; cdr3_aa: CASRVDGGAQGGSPLHF
v_call: TRBV18; cdr3_aa: CASSRSPGDTQYF
v_call: TRBV29-1; cdr3_aa: CSVDWTSGFF
v_call: TRBV30; cdr3_aa: CAWSRGLFMNTEAFF
v_call: TRBV6-5; cdr3_aa: CASSYSGGRTEQYF
v_call: TRBV6-2/TRBV6-3; cdr3_aa: CASSYKSRARPDNEQFF
v_call: TRBV28; cdr3_aa: CASSSGHPSGNTIYF
v_call: TRBV5-1; cdr3_aa: CASSQRPADEQYF